A single sample gave rise to the 29 T cell receptor beta chains below, sequenced in a study of technical replicates of blood from a few donors. Some clones are missing from TCRdb's copy, which holds only in-frame ones; the method was immunoSEQ multiplex PCR. The sample contains about 67,000 clones, around 97% of which appear only once. Sequencing was carried out using T cells isolated from PBMCs. These receptors all stem from a human donor in good health.

A single count supports this clone. This chain joins TRBV5-1 and TRBJ2-3; 13 nucleotides agree with TRBD2. The CDR3 contains 15 residues. CDR1 SGHRS and CDR2 YFSETQ come from the germline V gene. V shed 2 bases and J 3 bases; nucleotides not matched to a gene: 0. This chain's CDR3 is CASSLLAGGTDTQYF. In nucleotides, the CDR3 is TGCGCCAGCAGCTTACTAGCGGGAGGGACAGATACGCAGTATTTT.

This chain uses TRBV5-1 with TRBJ2-7; a possible D gene is TRBD1 (5 bases). Germline CDR1 is SGHRS and CDR2 is YFSETQ. The CDR3 has 16 residues. V lost 4 bases and J 4 bases, leaving 21 bases between the germline ends. In nucleotides, the CDR3 is TGCGCCAGCAGCCAGTGGAGTGGCAGGGAAAAATACGAGCAGTACTTC. Its protein product is CASSQWSGREKYEQYF.

CDR3 residues: CASSYSISGELFF. CDR3 DNA sequence: TGTGCCAGCAGTTACTCTATCTCCGGGGAGCTGTTTTTT. The chain has TRBV6-5 and TRBJ2-2; no clear D. The CDR3 is 13 residues long. Trimming shortened V by 0 bases and J by 6 bases, and 5 bases separated the two germline ends. CDR1 and CDR2 (germline): MNHEY, SVGAGI.

The CDR3 region is CASSIPFLYQPQHF. In nucleotides, the CDR3 is TGTGCCAGTAGTATTCCTTTTCTCTATCAGCCCCAGCATTTT. The V and J genes are TRBV19 and TRBJ1-5; D not certain. Trimming removed 3 bases from V and 5 bases from J, with 11 bases in between. CDR1 and CDR2 (germline): LNHDA, SQIVND (reference sequence). The CDR3 runs to 14 residues.

CDR3 in DNA: TGCACCCTGCCGGGACAGGGGTTTCCCTACTACTACGAGCAGTACTTC. Its protein is CTLPGQGFPYYYEQYF. V gene TRBV1 combines with J gene TRBJ2-7; the table assigns TRBD1, which was not confirmed against the DNA. TRBV1 is an annotated pseudogene. The CDR3 is 16 amino acids.

V is TRBV7-3 and J is TRBJ2-3; 8 bases map to TRBD2. The CDR3 has 14 amino acids. Germline values: CDR1 SGHTA, CDR2 FQGTGA. V was pared by 6 bases and J by 1 base, with 3 bases of the junction left unmatched. In DNA form, the CDR3 reads TGTGCCAGCAGTAGCGGGGACCGCACAGATACGCAGTATTTT. Translated: CASSSGDRTDTQYF.

The J gene is TRBJ1-1, the V gene TRBV9; D gene uncertain. The CDR3 extends over 16 amino acids. The germline V gene has CDR1 SGDLS and CDR2 YYNGEE. With 2 bases removed from V and 0 bases from J, the gap between germline ends came to 14 bases. CDR3 region: CASSVKGDSLNTEAFF. CDR3 DNA sequence: TGTGCCAGCAGCGTTAAGGGAGACTCTCTGAACACTGAAGCTTTCTTT.

This chain uses TRBV6-1 with TRBJ2-7, with a weak D call TRBD1 (6 bases). The V gene's germline CDR1 is MNHNS and CDR2 SASEGT. The V end was cut by 6 bases, the J end by 5 bases, with 14 bases between. The CDR3 is made up of 13 amino acids. This CDR3 is CASRGQGYHEQYF. The CDR3 bases are TGTGCCAGCAGGGGCCAGGGGTACCACGAGCAGTACTTC.

The chain links TRBV11-1 to TRBJ2-1, with a tentative D call TRBD1 (5 bases). CDR3 length: 14 amino acids. The V end lost 3 bases, the J end lost 2 bases, and 8 bases lay between the germline ends. The germline V gene has CDR1 SGHAT and CDR2 FQDESV (reference sequence). The CDR3 coding sequence is TGTGCCAGCAGCTTCCAGGGCGCCTACAATGAGCAGTTCTTC. It yields the protein CASSFQGAYNEQFF.

The V gene is TRBV5-1, the J gene TRBJ1-2; tentatively, D is TRBD1 (5 bases). The V end was cut by 0 bases, the J end by 4 bases, with 13 bases between. The V gene's germline CDR1 is SGHRS and CDR2 YFSETQ. The CDR3 is made up of 15 amino acids. CDR3 DNA sequence: TGCGCCAGCAGCTTGGTTAGGCAGGGAGGCTATGGCTACACCTTC. It codes for CASSLVRQGGYGYTF.

This clone appeared once. The V gene is TRBV10-1, the J gene TRBJ1-5; D remains ambiguous. The germline gives CDR1 WNHNN, CDR2 SYGVQD (reference sequence). This CDR3 region has 14 residues. V gave up 4 bases and J gave up 4 bases, with 11 bases separating them. The CDR3, as DNA: TGCGCCAGCAGTGCTGCGGGTAAAAATCAGCCCCAGCATTTT. Protein product: CASSAAGKNQPQHF.

The chain uses TRBV25-1 and TRBJ1-2; the D gene is possibly TRBD1 (6 bases). The CDR3 runs to 16 residues. The germline CDR1 and CDR2 sequences are MGHDK and SYGVNS. Trimming took 4 bases from V and 7 from J, leaving 22 bases between them. Written as DNA, the CDR3 is TGTGCCAGCAGTGCCCCCGCAGGGGCCTCCAGACGTGGCTACACCTTC. Translating gives CASSAPAGASRRGYTF.

The chain employs TRBV10-2 and TRBJ1-2; 10 bases align to TRBD1. Germline V gives CDR1 WSHSY, CDR2 SAAADI. V shed 5 bases and J 3 bases; nucleotides not matched to a gene: 6. The CDR3 is 15 amino acids. The CDR3 spells CASSPGTGDDYGYTF. The CDR3 nucleotides are TGCGCCAGCAGTCCCGGGACAGGGGACGACTATGGCTACACCTTC.

J is TRBJ1-4 and V is TRBV28; D call uncertain. CDR1 is MDHEN, CDR2 SYDVKM, per germline. The CDR3 totals 13 residues. The ends were cut back, 3 bases at V and 8 bases at J, with 10 bases in the middle. The DNA for the CDR3 is TGTGCCAGCAGTTTCGAGGAGGAGGAAAAACTGTTTTTT. It specifies CASSFEEEEKLFF.

The chain combines TRBV27 with TRBJ2-7, with 9 bases lining up with TRBD1. There are 13 residues in the CDR3. The germline CDR1 and CDR2 sequences are MNHEY and SMNVEV (reference sequence). Trimming cost V 6 bases and J 3 bases; bases outside gene matches: 3. This chain's CDR3 is CASRPGQGYEQYF. CDR3 DNA sequence: TGTGCCAGCAGGCCGGGACAGGGCTACGAGCAGTACTTC.

This chain uses TRBV6-1 with TRBJ2-1; unclear D gene. With 2 bases removed from V and 2 bases from J, the gap between germline ends came to 10 bases. Germline assignment: CDR1 MNHNS and CDR2 SASEGT. This CDR3 contains 15 residues. Here the CDR3 reads CASSEMTHTYNEQFF. Written as DNA, the CDR3 is TGTGCCAGCAGTGAAATGACTCACACCTACAATGAGCAGTTCTTC.

V gene TRBV6-5 combines with J gene TRBJ2-7; maybe TRBD1 (5 bases). The CDR3 loop spans 14 amino acids. Germline CDR1 is MNHEY and CDR2 is SVGAGI. V was trimmed by 0 bases and J by 1 base, leaving 7 bases between them. CDR3 bases: TGTGCCAGCAGTTACTCTAGGGGTTCCTACGAGCAGTACTTC. It is translated as CASSYSRGSYEQYF.

The chain recombines TRBV29-1 with TRBJ1-2; D may be TRBD1 (5 bases). The length of the CDR3 is 13 residues. The V end lost 4 bases, the J end lost 5 bases, and 14 bases lay between the germline ends. Germline CDR1 is SQVTM and CDR2 is ANQGSEA. CDR3 nucleotide sequence: TGCAGCGTTGGGAGGACGGGGGATTATGGCTACACCTTC. As protein: CSVGRTGDYGYTF.

This chain joins TRBV18 and TRBJ2-5; possibly TRBD2 for D (6 bases). V was trimmed by 0 bases and J by 5 bases, leaving 10 bases between them. CDR1 KGHSH and CDR2 LQKENI come from the germline V gene. This CDR3 contains 14 residues. CDR3 sequence (DNA): TGTGCCAGCTCACCACCGGGGGGATGGGAGACCCAGTACTTC. This translates into CASSPPGGWETQYF.

The gene calls are TRBV19 and TRBJ1-2, with D unresolved. Germline CDR1 and CDR2: LNHDA and SQIVND (reference sequence). The V end was cut by 8 bases, the J end by 4 bases, with 14 bases between. The CDR3 sequence is 13 residues long. Here the CDR3 reads CASRLTAFYGYTF. CDR3 sequence (DNA): TGTGCCAGTCGGCTAACAGCTTTCTATGGCTACACCTTC.

The chain is built from TRBV7-2 and TRBJ2-2, with TRBD2 matching over 11 bases. V lost 0 bases and J lost 5; bases outside the gene matches: 5. CDR3 length equals 17 residues. Germline values: CDR1 SGHTA, CDR2 FQGNSA. CDR3 DNA: TGTGCCAGCAGCTTAGCTAGCGGGAGGGCCACGACCGGGGAGCTGTTTTTT. This encodes CASSLASGRATTGELFF.

The chain links TRBV6-5 to TRBJ1-1, with D possibly matching TRBD1 (5 bases). This CDR3 contains 14 residues. Between the trimmed V and J ends, which lost 4 bases and 1 base, there was a span of 10 bases. Germline V gene sequence: CDR1 MNHEY, CDR2 SVGAGI. CDR3 loop: CASSWTQENTEAFF. In DNA, the CDR3 is TGTGCCAGCAGTTGGACACAGGAGAACACTGAAGCTTTCTTT.

The CDR3 region has the DNA TGTGCCAGCAGTAGACCCGCGCTCAGGGAAGAGACCCAGTACTTC. This codes for CASSRPALREETQYF. This chain connects TRBV11-3 to TRBJ2-5; perhaps TRBD1 as D (5 bases). The length of the CDR3 is 15 residues. The V gene's germline CDR1 is SGHNT and CDR2 YENEEA. The germline V and J ends were trimmed by 6 bases and 3 bases, with 17 bases remaining between them.

This clone was picked up one time. The chain has TRBV6-5 and TRBJ2-7, with D tentatively TRBD2 (6 bases). The germline V gene has CDR1 MNHEY and CDR2 SVGAGI. This CDR3 contains 15 residues. V was trimmed by 2 bases and J by 1 base, leaving 12 bases between them. The CDR3 DNA reads as TGTGCCAGCAGTTACGGCCCGGGGGAATCCTACGAGCAGTACTTC. This translates into CASSYGPGESYEQYF.

The V gene is TRBV5-4, the J gene TRBJ1-2; D is ambiguous. Looked up from germline, CDR1 is SGHNT and CDR2 is YYREEE (reference sequence). Trimming left V 1 base short and J 5 bases short, with 12 bases between. This CDR3 comprises 14 residues. CDR3 amino acids: CASSLIGGSYGYTF. The DNA for the CDR3 is TGTGCCAGCAGCTTGATCGGCGGGTCATATGGCTACACCTTC.

The table lists this clone with a count of one. The gene calls are TRBV5-1 and TRBJ2-2, with TRBD2 matching 8 bases. The V gene's germline CDR1 is SGHRS and CDR2 YFSETQ. This CDR3 spans 16 amino acids. With V trimmed by 4 bases and J by 0 bases, 5 bases remained unmatched. The DNA for the CDR3 is TGCGCCAGCAGCCGAGCAGCGGGAGCGAACACCGGGGAGCTGTTTTTT. Its translation is CASSRAAGANTGELFF. Full variable domain (rest looked up from reference TRBV5-1 and TRBJ2-2): KAGVTQTPRYLIKTRGQQVTLSCSPISGHRSVSWYQQTPGQGLQFLFEYFSETQRNKGNFPGRFSGRQFSNSRSEMNVSTLELGDSALYLCASSRAAGANTGELFFGEGSRLTVL.

The table lists this clone with a count of one. The chain is built from TRBV9 and TRBJ2-3; weak D call: TRBD2 (6 bases). The ends were cut back, 0 bases at V and 10 bases at J, with 6 bases in the middle. CDR1 and CDR2 from the germline V gene are SGDLS and YYNGEE. The CDR3 is made up of 11 amino acids. The chain's CDR3 is CASSVGEAQYF. Here the CDR3 DNA reads TGTGCCAGCAGCGTAGGGGAGGCGCAGTATTTT.

The chain employs TRBV6-5 and TRBJ2-1; a possible D gene is TRBD2 (6 bases). This CDR3 region has 11 residues. Trimming pared 8 bases from V and 10 bases from J, leaving 12 bases between. Germline V lookup: CDR1 MNHEY, CDR2 SVGAGI. CDR3 DNA sequence: TGTGCCAGCGACCAGGGAGGCGAGCAGTTCTTC. It yields the protein CASDQGGEQFF.

The table lists this clone with a count of one. The chain uses TRBV4-3 and TRBJ2-7; 7 bases align to TRBD2. After removal of 0 bases from V and 2 bases from J, the junction contained 4 bases not matched to a gene. The CDR3 is 15 amino acids. CDR1 and CDR2 (germline): LGHNA, YSLEER. The CDR3: CASSQERSGAYEQYF. The CDR3 DNA is TGCGCCAGCAGCCAAGAACGGAGCGGGGCCTACGAGCAGTACTTC.